A selection of T cell receptor beta chains follows, all from one sample in a study of blood T cell repertoires in COVID-19. Profiling relied on immunoSEQ multiplex PCR, and the TCRdb table lists in-frame clones only, not all of them. The sample lists more than 250,000 clones, over 75% seen once, with 1% in the top ten. Material for sequencing was peripheral blood. Receptor source: a man aged 45-60 years with active or convalescent COVID-19. CDR3s include the opening cysteine and the closing phenylalanine or tryptophan. The D gene is left open where the match is weak. Clone size is shown for a subset of rows, as once, few, many or a class of expanded clone.

v_gene: TRBV3-1/TRBV3-2
d_gene: -
abundance: -
j_gene: TRBJ1-2
CDR3nt: TGTGCCAGCAGCCAAGATCGCAGTTTTATGAACTATGGCTACACCTTC
CDR3aa: CASSQDRSFMNYGYTF

v_gene: TRBV7-3
d_gene: -
abundance: -
j_gene: TRBJ1-2
CDR3nt: TGTGCCAGCAGCCAAAGGGGGTTCTATGGCTACACCTTC
CDR3aa: CASSQRGFYGYTF

v_gene: TRBV24-1
d_gene: -
abundance: -
j_gene: TRBJ2-1
CDR3nt: TGTGCCACCAGTGATCCCCGCGCAGGAGGGAATGAGCAGTTCTTC
CDR3aa: CATSDPRAGGNEQFF

v_gene: TRBV5-1
d_gene: TRBD1
abundance: few
j_gene: TRBJ2-1
CDR3nt: TGCGCCAGCAGCCGGACGGACAGGGAAAACAATGAGCAGTTCTTC
CDR3aa: CASSRTDRENNEQFF

v_gene: TRBV28
d_gene: TRBD1
abundance: -
j_gene: TRBJ2-3
CDR3nt: TGTGCCAGCAGTTTGGGGACAGGTACCACAGATACGCAGTATTTT
CDR3aa: CASSLGTGTTDTQYF

v_gene: TRBV2
d_gene: TRBD1
abundance: -
j_gene: TRBJ1-2
CDR3nt: TGTGCCAGCAGTTTTCAACAGGGGGACTATGGCTACACCTTC
CDR3aa: CASSFQQGDYGYTF

v_gene: TRBV29-1
d_gene: TRBD2
abundance: -
j_gene: TRBJ2-1
CDR3nt: TGCAGCGCCGCGACCGGTAGCGGGGGGTACAATGAGCAGTTCTTC
CDR3aa: CSAATGSGGYNEQFF

v_gene: TRBV6-5
d_gene: -
abundance: -
j_gene: TRBJ2-1
CDR3nt: TGTGCCAGCAGCCTCGACAGGTTTGGGAACAATGAGCAGTTCTTC
CDR3aa: CASSLDRFGNNEQFF

v_gene: TRBV7-2
d_gene: TRBD1
abundance: -
j_gene: TRBJ1-1
CDR3nt: TGTGCCAGCAGCTTAGGACAGGGGCTTGCCACTGAAGCTTTCTTT
CDR3aa: CASSLGQGLATEAFF

v_gene: TRBV5-8
d_gene: TRBD1
abundance: -
j_gene: TRBJ2-3
CDR3nt: TGTGCCAGCAGCATTTCCGGGACAGGGACAGATACGCAGTATTTT
CDR3aa: CASSISGTGTDTQYF

v_gene: TRBV28
d_gene: TRBD1
abundance: -
j_gene: TRBJ1-4
CDR3nt: TGTGCCAGCAGTTCCCCGGGACAGTCTTGGGAAAAACTGTTTTTT
CDR3aa: CASSSPGQSWEKLFF

v_gene: TRBV11-2
d_gene: -
abundance: -
j_gene: TRBJ2-7
CDR3nt: TGTGCCAGCAGGCGGCCGGGACACAAAAAATTTACCTACGAGCAGTACTTC
CDR3aa: CASRRPGHKKFTYEQYF

v_gene: TRBV11-2
d_gene: TRBD1
abundance: -
j_gene: TRBJ2-7
CDR3nt: TGTGCCAGCAGCTCTGGACAGGGGGCAGTCGAGCAGTACTTC
CDR3aa: CASSSGQGAVEQYF

v_gene: TRBV30
d_gene: TRBD2
abundance: -
j_gene: TRBJ2-1
CDR3nt: TGTGCCTGGAGTAGAGGCGGGGGGGCGTACAATGAGCAGTTCTTC
CDR3aa: CAWSRGGGAYNEQFF

v_gene: TRBV3-1/TRBV3-2
d_gene: -
abundance: -
j_gene: TRBJ1-3
CDR3nt: TGTGCCAGCAGCCAAGTCAACTCTGGAAACACCATATATTTT
CDR3aa: CASSQVNSGNTIYF

v_gene: TRBV15
d_gene: -
abundance: once
j_gene: TRBJ1-5
CDR3nt: TGTGCCACCAGCAGACAGGGTGGGAATAGTCATCAGCCCCAGCATTTT
CDR3aa: CATSRQGGNSHQPQHF

v_gene: TRBV19
d_gene: -
abundance: -
j_gene: TRBJ2-1
CDR3nt: TGTGCCAGTAGTATAGGACAGTCCTCCTACAATGAGCAGTTCTTC
CDR3aa: CASSIGQSSYNEQFF

v_gene: TRBV9
d_gene: -
abundance: -
j_gene: TRBJ1-2
CDR3nt: TGTGCCAGCAGCGCACTAGGTGGCTACACCTTC
CDR3aa: CASSALGGYTF

v_gene: TRBV4-2
d_gene: TRBD1
abundance: -
j_gene: TRBJ1-4
CDR3nt: TGTGCCAGCAGCCCGGGACAGTCTAATGAAAAACTGTTTTTT
CDR3aa: CASSPGQSNEKLFF

v_gene: TRBV5-5
d_gene: TRBD1
abundance: -
j_gene: TRBJ2-7
CDR3nt: TGTGCCAGCAGTTCCGGGACAGGGACTCTAGCCGGTTCCTACGAGCAGTACTTC
CDR3aa: CASSSGTGTLAGSYEQYF

v_gene: TRBV15
d_gene: -
abundance: -
j_gene: TRBJ1-2
CDR3nt: TGTGCCACCAGCAGAGTGTTAGGAGGAGTGTTCTATGGCTACACCTTC
CDR3aa: CATSRVLGGVFYGYTF

v_gene: TRBV2
d_gene: -
abundance: -
j_gene: TRBJ2-1
CDR3nt: TGTGCCAGCAGAATACAGGGACATGAGCAGTTCTTC
CDR3aa: CASRIQGHEQFF

v_gene: TRBV28
d_gene: TRBD2
abundance: -
j_gene: TRBJ2-2
CDR3nt: TGTGCCAGCAGTGTCCTTACTAGCGGGGGGACTTACACCGGGGAGCTGTTTTTT
CDR3aa: CASSVLTSGGTYTGELFF

v_gene: TRBV6-6
d_gene: TRBD1
abundance: -
j_gene: TRBJ2-2
CDR3nt: TGTGCCAGCAGTCAGGGACAGGGGCACGGAGAGCTGTTTTTT
CDR3aa: CASSQGQGHGELFF

v_gene: TRBV7-2
d_gene: -
abundance: few
j_gene: TRBJ1-2
CDR3nt: TGTGCCAGCAGCTTTGACAGTAACTATGGCTACACCTTC
CDR3aa: CASSFDSNYGYTF

v_gene: TRBV3-1/TRBV3-2
d_gene: TRBD1
abundance: -
j_gene: TRBJ2-2
CDR3nt: TGTGCCAGCAGCCGACAGGGGGCGGGCACCGGGGAGCTGTTTTTT
CDR3aa: CASSRQGAGTGELFF

v_gene: TRBV23-1
d_gene: -
abundance: -
j_gene: TRBJ1-5
CDR3nt: TGCGCCGACAGAGCAGTCCAGACCTATTATAGCAATCAGCCCCAGCATTTT
CDR3aa: CADRAVQTYYSNQPQHF

v_gene: TRBV28
d_gene: -
abundance: -
j_gene: TRBJ1-4
CDR3nt: TGTGCCAGCAGCACCGACCGAGTCTCCCTTAGGGGGGAAAAACTGTTTTTT
CDR3aa: CASSTDRVSLRGEKLFF

v_gene: TRBV12-3/TRBV12-4
d_gene: -
abundance: once
j_gene: TRBJ1-2
CDR3nt: TGTGCCAGCAGTTTATGGAGAGGTGGCTACACCTTC
CDR3aa: CASSLWRGGYTF

v_gene: TRBV21-1
d_gene: -
abundance: -
j_gene: TRBJ2-1
CDR3nt: TGTGCCAGCAGTATGGGGCTAGCGGGAGCGGCCTACAATGAGCAGTTCTTC
CDR3aa: CASSMGLAGAAYNEQFF

v_gene: TRBV11-2
d_gene: TRBD1
abundance: -
j_gene: TRBJ2-7
CDR3nt: TGTGCCAGCAGCTTAGCGGGGACAGGGGCCCACTACGAGCAGTACTTC
CDR3aa: CASSLAGTGAHYEQYF